The next 30 T cell receptor beta chains were all read from a single sample in a study of cytomegalovirus exposure and HLA in healthy donors. The PCR contained 60 Vbeta and 13 Jbeta primers. The protocol was immunoSEQ multiplex PCR, while the TCRdb copy is restricted to in-frame clones and leaves out a portion. Here the sample spans under 200,000 clones, around 80% being singletons. Sequencing was done on a sample of PBMCs. Every receptor here comes from a female donor in good health and CMV-seronegative.

The chain couples TRBV5-6 to TRBJ1-5; D possibly corresponds to TRBD1 (6 bases). The V end lost 3 bases, the J end lost 2 bases, and 21 bases lay between the germline ends. This CDR3 region has 18 residues. Germline assignment: CDR1 SGHDT and CDR2 YYEEEE. This chain's CDR3 is CASSSSRGAHTGNQPQHF. The CDR3, as DNA: TGTGCCAGCAGCTCCTCGCGGGGGGCGCATACAGGCAATCAGCCCCAGCATTTT.

This clone has a handful of counts. The V gene is TRBV5-8, the J gene TRBJ2-7, with D maybe TRBD1 (5 bases). Germline values: CDR1 SGHTS, CDR2 YDEGEE. The CDR3 has 12 amino acids. Trimming shortened V by 1 base and J by 3 bases, and 5 bases separated the two germline ends. The CDR3 DNA is TGTGCCAGCAGCTTGCAGGGCTACGAGCAGTACTTC. Protein sequence: CASSLQGYEQYF.

This sequence joins TRBV9 and TRBJ2-7, with 7 positions matching TRBD2. Losses at the gene ends were 4 bases for V and 9 bases for J; bases not matched to a gene: 4. CDR3 size: 11 residues. CDR1 and CDR2 from the germline V gene are SGDLS and YYNGEE. The CDR3 sequence is CASSPSGMQYF. In nucleotides, the CDR3 is TGTGCCAGCAGCCCGAGCGGGATGCAGTACTTC.

The rearrangement links TRBV7-9 to TRBJ1-1; D may be TRBD1 (5 bases). This CDR3 has 16 amino acids. Trimming shortened V by 7 bases and J by 2 bases, and 20 bases separated the two germline ends. Germline-derived CDR1 and CDR2 are SEHNR and FQNEAQ (reference sequence). The DNA of the CDR3 is TGTGCCAGCAACAAAAGGGAGGGGCAGGGTAACACTGAAGCTTTCTTT. Protein: CASNKREGQGNTEAFF.

The chain is built from TRBV6-5 and TRBJ1-1; a weak D match, TRBD1 (6 bases). Germline V gene data show CDR1 as MNHEY and CDR2 as SVGAGI. The CDR3 has 13 amino acids. V lost 7 bases, J lost 10 bases, and 19 bases lay in between. This chain's CDR3 is CASTGYSEGGAFF. The CDR3 region has the DNA TGTGCCAGCACAGGGTATTCGGAAGGGGGAGCTTTCTTT.

The chain employs TRBV2 and TRBJ1-4; no reliable D call. CDR1 and CDR2 from the germline V gene are SNHLY and FYNNEI. This CDR3 has 14 amino acids. Trimming cost V 6 bases and J 4 bases, with 12 bases left between them. The CDR3 nucleotides are TGTGCCAGCAGAAGAGGGCCGGGTAATGAAAAACTGTTTTTT. Its protein product is CASRRGPGNEKLFF.

The chain links TRBV7-2 to TRBJ2-7; D not certain. CDR1 is SGHTA and CDR2 is FQGNSA in the germline V gene. This CDR3 is 13 amino acids long. Trimming took 1 base from V and 4 from J, leaving 8 bases between them. The chain's CDR3 is CASSLGGGYEQYF. The CDR3 DNA is TGTGCCAGCAGCTTAGGCGGTGGATACGAGCAGTACTTC. Drawing the rest from reference TRBV7-2 and TRBJ2-7, the complete variable domain is GAGVSQSPSNKVTEKGKDVELRCDPISGHTALYWYRQSLGQGLEFLIYFQGNSAPDKSGLPSDRFSAERTGGSVSTLTIQRTQQEDSAVYLCASSLGGGYEQYFGPGTRLTVT.

This clone was observed once. This rearrangement joins TRBV28 to TRBJ1-3; maybe TRBD1 (6 bases). V was pared by 11 bases and J by 3 bases, with 14 bases between. Germline V gene data show CDR1 as MDHEN and CDR2 as SYDVKM. The CDR3 runs 13 residues. The CDR3 DNA sequence: TGTGCCGCGTCGCAGGGGAATGGAAACACCATATATTTT. This sequence encodes CAASQGNGNTIYF.

V is TRBV7-2 and J is TRBJ2-3, with D maybe TRBD2 (6 bases). Trimming removed 5 bases at V and 2 bases at J, with 14 bases between. CDR3 length: 15 residues. Germline CDR1 reads SGHTA; CDR2 reads FQGNSA. CDR3 sequence: CASSPEAGNTDTQYF. CDR3 DNA: TGTGCCAGCAGCCCCGAGGCGGGGAACACAGATACGCAGTATTTT. Supplemented by reference TRBV7-2 and TRBJ2-3, the full variable domain reads GAGVSQSPSNKVTEKGKDVELRCDPISGHTALYWYRQSLGQGLEFLIYFQGNSAPDKSGLPSDRFSAERTGGSVSTLTIQRTQQEDSAVYLCASSPEAGNTDTQYFGPGTRLTVL.

V gene TRBV12-5 combines with J gene TRBJ2-1; 8 bases match TRBD2. Germline CDR1 is LGHNT and CDR2 is FRNRAP. The CDR3 contains 13 residues. The V segment lost 6 bases and the J segment 12 bases; nucleotides outside the gene matches: 10. The CDR3 protein is CASGTPGLDLQFF. The CDR3 nucleotides are TGTGCTAGTGGAACTCCGGGACTAGACCTGCAGTTCTTC. Variable domain in full (rest from reference TRBV12-5 and TRBJ2-1): DARVTQTPRHKVTEMGQEVTMRCQPILGHNTVFWYRQTMMQGLELLAYFRNRAPLDDSGMPKDRFSAEMPDATLATLKIQPSEPRDSAVYFCASGTPGLDLQFFGPGTRLTVL.

In this sample, this clone turned up a few times. The CDR3, as DNA: TGTGCCAGCAGTTCGGTGCCCACCGGGGAGCTGTTTTTT. Translated, it gives CASSSVPTGELFF. This chain links TRBV28 with TRBJ2-2; D remains unclear. Germline V lookup: CDR1 MDHEN, CDR2 SYDVKM. The CDR3 loop spans 13 amino acids. V lost 4 bases, J lost 4 bases, and 7 bases lay in between.

The chain combines TRBV4-3 with TRBJ1-3; 7 bases match TRBD1. Germline CDR1 reads LGHNA; CDR2 reads YSLEER. The V gene end was trimmed by 5 bases and the J gene end by 4 bases; junction bases not matched to a gene: 8. The CDR3 totals 15 residues. CDR3 protein: CASSEMGTVGNTIYF. In nucleotides, the CDR3 is TGCGCCAGCAGCGAAATGGGGACAGTAGGAAACACCATATATTTT.

This chain joins TRBV6-5 and TRBJ2-7; a weak D match, TRBD1 (8 bases). The V gene lost 6 bases and the J gene lost 11 bases, with 17 bases spanning the gap. The CDR3 runs 12 residues. Germline CDR1 MNHEY, CDR2 SVGAGI. The CDR3 sequence is CASSSDREGKYF. In nucleotides, the CDR3 is TGTGCCAGCAGCTCGGACAGGGAGGGCAAGTACTTC.

The chain recombines TRBV7-8 with TRBJ2-7; 10 nucleotides match TRBD1. The germline CDR1 and CDR2 sequences are SGHVS and FQNEAQ. The CDR3 covers 15 residues. V lost 2 bases to trimming and J lost 3 bases; unmatched junction nucleotides: 4. CDR3 sequence (DNA): TGTGCCAGCAGCTTACCCGGGACAGGGGTCTACGAGCAGTACTTC. This gives the protein CASSLPGTGVYEQYF.

The chain carries TRBV4-2 and TRBJ1-2; unclear D gene. V was trimmed by 2 bases and J by 0 bases, leaving 7 bases between them. This CDR3 comprises 14 residues. CDR1 is LGHNA, CDR2 YNFKEQ, per germline. The CDR3 nucleotides read TGTGCCAGCAGCCAATCTATCACTAACTATGGCTACACCTTC. Translating it yields CASSQSITNYGYTF.

The count of this clone is one. CDR3 DNA: TGTGCCAGCAGTCCTTACCCCGACGGACTTTATGGCTACACCTTC. This translates into CASSPYPDGLYGYTF. The chain links TRBV27 to TRBJ1-2; D is uncertain. The V gene's germline CDR1 is MNHEY and CDR2 SMNVEV (reference sequence). The CDR3 loop spans 15 amino acids. Trimming pared 5 bases from V and 5 bases from J, leaving 18 bases between.

This chain connects TRBV7-6 to TRBJ2-2; 7 nucleotides match TRBD2. The CDR3 is made up of 13 amino acids. Germline values: CDR1 SGHVS, CDR2 FNYEAQ. V lost 5 bases, J lost 6 bases, and 3 bases stayed unmatched. CDR3 sequence reads: CASSRGGAGELFF. Written as DNA, the CDR3 is TGTGCCAGCAGCCGCGGGGGAGCCGGGGAGCTGTTTTTT.

The V gene is TRBV25-1, the J gene TRBJ1-6; TRBD1 matches at 8 bases. V was pared by 5 bases and J by 8 bases, with 8 bases of the junction left unmatched. The CDR3 sequence is 15 residues long. The V gene's germline CDR1 is MGHDK and CDR2 SYGVNS. The CDR3 coding sequence is TGTGCCAGCAGTAGGCCGGGACAGGTGTATTCACCCCTCCACTTT. It is translated as CASSRPGQVYSPLHF.

J is TRBJ2-7 and V is TRBV7-2; TRBD1 aligns across 7 bases. V lost 4 bases, J lost 7 bases, and 10 bases stayed unmatched. Germline CDR1 is SGHTA and CDR2 is FQGNSA. This CDR3 has 14 amino acids. For the CDR3, the DNA is TGTGCCAGCAGCTCAAGCAGAACACAGGGGGAGCAGTACTTC. Amino acid sequence: CASSSSRTQGEQYF. The complete variable domain, with remaining parts taken from reference TRBV7-2 and TRBJ2-7, reads GAGVSQSPSNKVTEKGKDVELRCDPISGHTALYWYRQSLGQGLEFLIYFQGNSAPDKSGLPSDRFSAERTGGSVSTLTIQRTQQEDSAVYLCASSSSRTQGEQYFGPGTRLTVT.

The rearrangement uses TRBV4-2 and TRBJ2-5; 13 nucleotides match TRBD2. Germline trimming cut 4 bases from V and 3 bases from J; bases unmatched to any gene: 11. The germline gives CDR1 LGHNA, CDR2 YNFKEQ. This CDR3 has 18 residues. In nucleotides, the CDR3 is TGTGCCAGCAGCCTCGGACTAGCGGGGGCCGGGGTGAAAGAGACCCAGTACTTC. Encoded protein: CASSLGLAGAGVKETQYF.

This clone was counted a few times. V usage is TRBV5-1 and J usage is TRBJ2-1, with 13 bases aligning to TRBD2. CDR3 length: 18 amino acids. Germline V gives CDR1 SGHRS, CDR2 YFSETQ. Trimming cost V 4 bases and J 2 bases; bases outside gene matches: 9. Here the CDR3 reads CASSPGLAGASPYNEQFF. CDR3 DNA sequence: TGCGCCAGCAGCCCCGGACTAGCGGGAGCCTCCCCCTACAATGAGCAGTTCTTC.

This clone was counted a single time. The rearrangement uses TRBV14 and TRBJ2-7; 11 bases agree with TRBD1. The V gene's germline CDR1 is SGHDN and CDR2 FVKESK. The CDR3 loop spans 16 amino acids. Trimming cost V 3 bases and J 2 bases; bases outside gene matches: 6. The chain's CDR3 is CASSQGQGDWTYEQYF. The DNA for the CDR3 is TGTGCCAGCAGCCAGGGACAGGGGGACTGGACCTACGAGCAGTACTTC.

This clone was observed once. The chain joins TRBV11-2 to TRBJ2-6; the D is unclear. The V end lost 3 bases, the J end lost 2 bases, and 11 bases lay between the germline ends. CDR1 and CDR2 from the germline V gene are SGHAT and FQNNGV. The CDR3 has 16 amino acids. The CDR3 protein is CASSFSTVAGANVLTF. Written as DNA, the CDR3 is TGTGCCAGCAGCTTTAGTACGGTAGCTGGGGCCAACGTCCTGACTTTC.

This clone has a handful of counts. The chain has TRBV27 and TRBJ2-1; 10 positions agree with TRBD1. This CDR3 has 12 residues. Germline loops: CDR1 MNHEY, CDR2 SMNVEV (reference sequence). Trimming took 4 bases from V and 15 from J; bases not matched to a gene: 6. The CDR3 here is CASSSTTGGLFF. In DNA form, the CDR3 reads TGTGCCAGCAGTTCCACGACAGGGGGCCTGTTCTTC.

This chain uses TRBV4-3 with TRBJ2-7; D is unclear. V was clipped by 0 bases and J by 1 base, with 10 bases between them. The CDR3 length is 15 residues. The germline gives CDR1 LGHNA, CDR2 YSLEER. The CDR3 sequence: CASSQDKTDSYEQYF. CDR3 coding DNA: TGCGCCAGCAGCCAAGATAAGACTGATTCCTACGAGCAGTACTTC.

The chain joins TRBV19 to TRBJ1-1; 10 bases align to TRBD1. From germline, CDR1 is LNHDA and CDR2 SQIVND (reference sequence). The junction had 9 bases not matched to a gene; V was cut back by 5 bases and J by 3 bases. The CDR3 sequence is 16 residues long. The CDR3 protein is CASSAIWTGGHTEAFF. CDR3 nucleotide sequence: TGTGCCAGTAGTGCGATTTGGACAGGGGGGCACACTGAAGCTTTCTTT.

This clone has just one count. The V and J genes are TRBV7-2 and TRBJ2-3, with a tentative D call TRBD2 (6 bases). Trimming shortened V by 5 bases and J by 2 bases, and 11 bases separated the two germline ends. Germline CDR1 reads SGHTA; CDR2 reads FQGNSA. The CDR3 consists of 14 residues. In nucleotides, the CDR3 is TGTGCCAGCAGCCTGCGGAGGGACACAGATACGCAGTATTTT. It encodes CASSLRRDTDTQYF. The full variable domain, its missing parts supplied by reference TRBV7-2 and TRBJ2-3, is GAGVSQSPSNKVTEKGKDVELRCDPISGHTALYWYRQSLGQGLEFLIYFQGNSAPDKSGLPSDRFSAERTGGSVSTLTIQRTQQEDSAVYLCASSLRRDTDTQYFGPGTRLTVL.

The V gene is TRBV5-1, the J gene TRBJ2-3, with a tentative D call TRBD2 (6 bases). Trimming removed 3 bases at V and 0 bases at J, with 8 bases between. From germline, CDR1 is SGHRS and CDR2 YFSETQ. This CDR3 region has 14 residues. The CDR3 sequence: CASSWSGSTDTQYF. The DNA for the CDR3 is TGCGCCAGCAGCTGGAGCGGGAGCACAGATACGCAGTATTTT.

This clone was recorded a few times. The chain links TRBV5-1 to TRBJ2-7, with 7 positions matching TRBD2. CDR1 and CDR2 (germline): SGHRS, YFSETQ. The J segment lost 4 bases and the V segment lost 0 bases, leaving 7 bases of the junction unmatched. The CDR3 is made up of 15 amino acids. The CDR3 region is CASSLGASGAYEQYF. DNA of the CDR3: TGCGCCAGCAGCTTGGGGGCTAGCGGAGCTTACGAGCAGTACTTC.

The rearrangement uses TRBV19 and TRBJ1-1, with D hard to call. Trimming pared 3 bases from V and 1 base from J, leaving 9 bases between. This CDR3 is 14 amino acids long. Per the germline V gene, CDR1 is LNHDA and CDR2 is SQIVND (reference sequence). The CDR3 DNA reads TGTGCCAGTAGTATCTTAAACACGAACACTGAAGCTTTCTTT. This codes for CASSILNTNTEAFF. The variable domain in full, with the rest retrieved from reference TRBV19 and TRBJ1-1, is DGGITQSPKYLFRKEGQNVTLSCEQNLNHDAMYWYRQDPGQGLRLIYYSQIVNDFQKGDIAEGYSVSREKKESFPLTVTSAQKNPTAFYLCASSILNTNTEAFFGQGTRLTVV.